This note documents a single T cell receptor (beta chain) sequence. In the study's own analysis: Estimates of nucleated cell counts were drawn from the amplification of reference gene primers. Libraries were prepared by immunoSEQ multiplex PCR; TCRdb keeps only in-frame clonotypes and omits some of them. The D gene and trimming were derived from the DNA, and the V and J assignments and clone size from that table. The sample consists of approximately 80,000 clones, roughly 88% of them appearing once. Germline V gene lookup returns CDR1 WNHNN and CDR2 SYGVQD (reference sequence). The CDR3 covers 13 residues. The V gene lost 3 bases and the J gene lost 2 bases, with 7 bases spanning the gap. The sample is drawn from a study of blood T cell repertoires in COVID-19. In the study overall: Spain, Italy and the United States supplied samples that represented acute and convalescent COVID-19. Nucleic acid was either cDNA or gDNA, and it came from T cells, B-cell-depleted T cells, or PBMCs.

The clonotype originates from a woman older than 75 with acute or convalescent COVID-19. Sequencing was carried out using peripheral blood. This chain links TRBV10-1 with TRBJ1-1; no definite D call. The CDR3 DNA reads as TGCGCCAGCAGTGAAAAGCTAAACACTGAAGCTTTCTTT. Translated: CASSEKLNTEAFF.